Listed here are 8 T cell receptor beta chains from one sample, sequenced in a study of blood T cell repertoires in COVID-19. Sequencing used immunoSEQ multiplex PCR; TCRdb keeps in-frame clones, though not all of them. The sample lists about 100,000 clones; 70% to 80% were seen once. The sample consisted of peripheral blood. Receptors originate from a woman aged 70-85 years with acute or convalescent COVID-19.

The chain carries TRBV19 and TRBJ2-1; 8 nucleotides align to TRBD2. This CDR3 contains 15 residues. Germline-derived CDR1 and CDR2 are LNHDA and SQIVND (reference sequence). V shed 6 bases, J shed 3 bases, and the junction held 7 bases outside the gene matches. In nucleotides, the CDR3 is TGTGCCAGTAGAAAACTAGCGGAGAGCTACAATGAGCAGTTCTTC. This encodes CASRKLAESYNEQFF. The variable domain in full, with the rest retrieved from reference TRBV19 and TRBJ2-1, is DGGITQSPKYLFRKEGQNVTLSCEQNLNHDAMYWYRQDPGQGLRLIYYSQIVNDFQKGDIAEGYSVSREKKESFPLTVTSAQKNPTAFYLCASRKLAESYNEQFFGPGTRLTVL.

The chain recombines TRBV29-1 with TRBJ2-1; D is possibly TRBD2 (6 bases). Germline V gene sequence: CDR1 SQVTM, CDR2 ANQGSEA. The CDR3 extends over 12 amino acids. V was pared by 0 bases and J by 12 bases, with 12 bases between. The CDR3 here is CSVEDTGVLQFF. As DNA, the CDR3 is TGCAGCGTTGAAGATACGGGAGTATTGCAGTTCTTC.

This sequence joins TRBV3-1 (or the pseudogene TRBV3-2) and TRBJ2-7, with 13 nucleotides matching TRBD2. The germline V gene has CDR1 LGHDT and CDR2 YNNKEL (reference sequence). This CDR3 spans 15 amino acids. J was trimmed by 1 base and V by 7 bases; bases with no gene match: 4. CDR3 in DNA: TGTGCCAGCACTCCGGGACTAGCGGGATCCTACGAGCAGTACTTC. It is translated as CASTPGLAGSYEQYF.

V is TRBV12-5 and J is TRBJ1-6; tentatively, D is TRBD1 (5 bases). Between the trimmed V and J ends, which lost 6 bases and 6 bases, there was a span of 18 bases. Germline V gives CDR1 LGHNT, CDR2 FRNRAP. CDR3 length: 16 residues. CDR3 residues: CASGTGGSGLNSPLHF. In DNA form, the CDR3 reads TGTGCTAGTGGAACCGGGGGTTCAGGGCTTAATTCACCCCTCCACTTT.

The chain links TRBV28 to TRBJ1-2; D possibly corresponds to TRBD1 (6 bases). Germline V gene lookup returns CDR1 MDHEN and CDR2 SYDVKM. The V gene lost 7 bases and the J gene lost 4 bases, with 19 bases spanning the gap. CDR3 length equals 15 residues. The DNA for the CDR3 is TGTGCCAGCATCTTCCAGGGCGGGGGCGGCTATGGCTACACCTTC. This sequence encodes CASIFQGGGGYGYTF.

The gene calls are TRBV12-3 or TRBV12-4 and TRBJ1-4, with unresolved D. V lost 3 bases to trimming and J lost 8 bases, with 10 bases between them. This CDR3 has 13 residues. CDR3 loop: CASSLSGEEKLFF. CDR3 nucleotides: TGTGCCAGCAGTTTGAGCGGGGAAGAAAAACTGTTTTTT.

The chain carries TRBV4-3 and TRBJ2-7, with a tentative D call TRBD1 (5 bases). V was trimmed by 8 bases and J by 4 bases, leaving 18 bases between them. Germline V gene sequence: CDR1 LGHNA, CDR2 YSLEER. The CDR3 has 14 amino acids. The CDR3 DNA reads TGCGCCAGCCGCCGGATAGGGGTCCGATACGAGCAGTACGTC. Protein product: CASRRIGVRYEQYV.

The V call is TRBV5-1, the J call TRBJ2-1; TRBD1 aligns across 10 bases. Germline loops: CDR1 SGHRS, CDR2 YFSETQ. The trim removed 4 bases at V and 2 bases at J, leaving 3 bases unmatched. This CDR3 spans 15 amino acids. The CDR3 loop reads CASSGGQGPYNEQFF. The CDR3 coding sequence is TGCGCCAGCAGCGGGGGACAGGGGCCCTACAATGAGCAGTTCTTC.